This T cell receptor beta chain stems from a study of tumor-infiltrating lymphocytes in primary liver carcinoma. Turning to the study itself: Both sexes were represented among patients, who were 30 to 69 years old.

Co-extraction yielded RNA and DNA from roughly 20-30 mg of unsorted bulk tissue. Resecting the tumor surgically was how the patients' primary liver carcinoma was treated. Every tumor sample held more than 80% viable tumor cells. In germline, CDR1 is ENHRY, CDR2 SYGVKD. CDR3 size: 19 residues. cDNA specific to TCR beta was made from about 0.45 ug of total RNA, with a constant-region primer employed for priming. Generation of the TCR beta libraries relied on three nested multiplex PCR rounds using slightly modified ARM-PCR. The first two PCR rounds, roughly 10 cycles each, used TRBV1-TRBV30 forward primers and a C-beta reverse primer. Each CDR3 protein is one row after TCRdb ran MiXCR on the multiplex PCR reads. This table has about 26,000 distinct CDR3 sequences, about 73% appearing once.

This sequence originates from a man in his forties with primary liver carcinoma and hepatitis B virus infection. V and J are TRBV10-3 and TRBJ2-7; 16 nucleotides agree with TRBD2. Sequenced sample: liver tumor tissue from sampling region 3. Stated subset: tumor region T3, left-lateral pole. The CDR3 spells CVIIKRSGLAGGFSYEQYF. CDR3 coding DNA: TGTGTCATTATCAAGCGATCGGGACTAGCGGGAGGGTTCTCCTACGAGCAGTACTTC.